The next 18 T cell receptor beta chains were all read from a single sample in a study of identical twins. TCRdb called the 5' RACE reads again in MiXCR, with one record for every CDR3 protein. Of 310,000 or so distinct CDR3 sequences in the sample, nearly 9.5% are singletons; the top ten hold around 7.1%. The same data also went into a second study, on yellow fever vaccine responses in identical twins.

Sequencing was done on a sample of CD8+ T cells sorted from blood. The receptors were sampled from a woman aged 18-29 years in good health.

This clonotype was detected a few times. The V call is TRBV28, the J call TRBJ2-7; D possibly matches TRBD1 or TRBD2 (5 bases each). Germline CDR1 is MDHEN and CDR2 is SYDVKM. This CDR3 is 14 amino acids long. Trimming left V 6 bases short and J 3 bases short, with 15 bases between. CDR3 sequence: CASSPDLGVYEQYF. In DNA form, the CDR3 reads TGTGCCAGCAGCCCCGATTTGGGGGTCTACGAGCAGTACTTC.

In this sample, this clonotype turned up a few times. The chain uses TRBV4-1 and TRBJ2-5; D is uncertain. Looked up from germline, CDR1 is MGHRA and CDR2 is YSYEKL. The CDR3 covers 15 residues. V lost 0 bases and J lost 1, with 9 bases in between. The CDR3 spells CASSQEGRSQETQYF. For the CDR3, the DNA is TGCGCCAGCAGCCAAGAAGGCAGGAGCCAAGAGACCCAGTACTTC.

This clonotype has more than one count but fewer than ten. This chain connects TRBV11-2 to TRBJ2-7; the D gene could be TRBD1 or TRBD2 (6 bases each). Germline assignment: CDR1 SGHAT and CDR2 FQNNGV. There are 16 residues in the CDR3. Trimming cost V 4 bases and J 5 bases, with 21 bases left between them. The CDR3 reads CASSWRGAGSGHEQYF. The CDR3 nucleotides are TGTGCCAGCAGCTGGAGGGGGGCTGGCAGTGGCCACGAGCAGTACTTC.

The V gene is TRBV7-8, the J gene TRBJ2-5; 8 bases match TRBD2. The CDR3 spans 16 residues. Germline CDR1 SGHVS, CDR2 FQNEAQ. The J segment lost 5 bases and the V segment lost 3 bases, leaving 11 bases of the junction unmatched. CDR3 protein: CASSLFRSGGQETQYF. CDR3 DNA: TGTGCCAGCAGCTTGTTTCGGTCGGGGGGGCAGGAGACCCAGTACTTC.

A few counts support this clonotype. This chain connects TRBV29-1 to TRBJ1-1, with 7 bases lining up with TRBD1. The length of the CDR3 is 12 residues. Germline assignment: CDR1 SQVTM and CDR2 ANQGSEA. V gave up 5 bases and J gave up 6 bases; unmatched junction bases: 6. In DNA form, the CDR3 reads TGCAGCGTTTCAGGGGGTGAGGCTGAAGCTTTCTTT. Translating gives CSVSGGEAEAFF.

This clonotype was recorded many times. The V gene is TRBV12-3 or TRBV12-4, the J gene TRBJ2-6, with D hard to call. V dropped 6 bases and J dropped 4 bases, with 7 bases sitting between them. This CDR3 has 13 residues. CDR3 protein: CASRTWGANVLTF. Written as DNA, the CDR3 is TGTGCCAGCAGAACTTGGGGGGCCAACGTCCTGACTTTC.

Remarks on this clonotype: An end of the junction differs from the germline gene, which may be a read error. The chain is built from TRBV5-1 and TRBJ2-1, with D possibly being TRBD1 or TRBD2 (6 bases each). Looked up from germline, CDR1 is SGHRS and CDR2 is YFSETQ. The CDR3 runs to 16 residues. DNA for the CDR3: TGCGCCAGCAGCTTCAATCGGGGGCGCTCCTACAATGTGCAGTTCTTC. Amino acids: CASSFNRGRSYNVQFF. Filled out from reference TRBV5-1 and TRBJ2-1, the complete variable domain reads KAGVTQTPRYLIKTRGQQVTLSCSPISGHRSVSWYQQTPGQGLQFLFEYFSETQRNKGNFPGRFSGRQFSNSRSEMNVSTLELGDSALYLCASSFNRGRSYNVQFFGPGTRLTVL.

This clonotype was counted only a few times. The V and J genes are TRBV7-9 and TRBJ2-1, with unresolved D. This CDR3 has 12 amino acids. CDR1 is SEHNR and CDR2 is FQNEAQ in the germline V gene (reference sequence). V was shortened by 5 bases and J by 10 bases, with 12 bases between the two germline ends. This chain's CDR3 is CASSQAIEEQFF. CDR3 nucleotides: TGTGCCAGCAGCCAAGCCATTGAGGAGCAGTTCTTC.

The chain employs TRBV27 and TRBJ2-7; no reliable D call. CDR3 size: 16 residues. Germline V gene sequence: CDR1 MNHEY, CDR2 SMNVEV (reference sequence). V lost 5 bases and J lost 0, with 17 bases in between. The CDR3 reads CASSPLSGRGSYEQYF. In DNA form, the CDR3 reads TGTGCCAGCAGTCCCCTCTCCGGACGCGGCTCCTACGAGCAGTACTTC.

This clonotype was counted ten times or more. The chain links TRBV4-3 to TRBJ1-1, with TRBD1 matching over 7 bases. V lost 5 bases, J lost 4 bases, and 4 bases stayed unmatched. This CDR3 region has 13 residues. Germline V gives CDR1 LGHNA, CDR2 YSLEER. The CDR3 DNA reads as TGCGCCAGCAGCGGAGGGGGCGTCACTGAAGCTTTCTTT. It yields the protein CASSGGGVTEAFF.

This clonotype came up a few times. CDR3 amino acids: CASRDNGVLDNEQFF. CDR3 nucleotide sequence: TGTGCCAGCAGGGATAATGGGGTTTTAGACAATGAGCAGTTCTTC. V is TRBV11-2 and J is TRBJ2-1; D remains ambiguous. CDR1 and CDR2 (germline): SGHAT, FQNNGV. The CDR3 has 15 amino acids. V gave up 6 bases and J gave up 5 bases, with 17 bases separating them.

At least ten counts were recorded for this clonotype. The genes are TRBV5-1 and TRBJ2-1; no firm D call. CDR1 and CDR2 (germline): SGHRS, YFSETQ. This CDR3 is 15 amino acids long. V lost 2 bases and J 4 bases, leaving 13 bases between the germline ends. CDR3 sequence: CASSLSRSLYNEQFF. The CDR3 bases are TGCGCCAGCAGCTTATCGCGATCCCTTTACAATGAGCAGTTCTTC.

Many counts were recorded for this clonotype. This chain joins TRBV25-1 and TRBJ1-2, with D unclear. Looked up from germline, CDR1 is MGHDK and CDR2 is SYGVNS. Trimming took 8 bases from V and 10 from J, leaving 11 bases between them. The CDR3 sequence is 10 residues long. The chain's CDR3 is CASSRAYYTF. CDR3 nucleotides: TGTGCCAGCTCTAGGGCCTACTACACCTTC.

In this sample, this clonotype turned up a few times. The J gene is TRBJ2-1, the V gene TRBV3-1, with 11 bases matching TRBD2. The V segment lost 1 base and the J segment 2 bases; nucleotides outside the gene matches: 4. The CDR3 has 17 residues. The V gene's germline CDR1 is LGHDT and CDR2 YNNKEL (reference sequence). CDR3 in amino acids: CASSQGTSGGPYNEQFF. CDR3 DNA: TGTGCCAGCAGCCAAGGTACTAGCGGGGGACCCTACAATGAGCAGTTCTTC.

The CDR3 spells CASSQEPGANYGYTF. CDR3 bases: TGCGCCAGCAGCCAAGAGCCAGGGGCGAACTATGGCTACACCTTC. This chain connects TRBV4-1 to TRBJ1-2; possibly TRBD1 for D (6 bases). CDR3 length: 15 residues. V dropped 0 bases and J dropped 2 bases, with 10 bases sitting between them. Per germline, CDR1 MGHRA and CDR2 YSYEKL.

This clonotype was detected many times. This rearrangement joins TRBV10-3 to TRBJ2-1; D is ambiguous. The V gene lost 2 bases and the J gene lost 4 bases, with 6 bases spanning the gap. The CDR3 consists of 13 residues. Per the germline V gene, CDR1 is ENHRY and CDR2 is SYGVKD. DNA of the CDR3: TGTGCCATCAGTGAGGGCCAATACAATGAGCAGTTCTTC. Its protein product is CAISEGQYNEQFF.

About this clonotype itself: This may be a read error: a much more frequent sequence differs by one nucleotide. V gene TRBV5-6 combines with J gene TRBJ2-1; unclear D gene. This CDR3 comprises 12 residues. V shed 0 bases and J shed 6 bases, with 4 bases lying between them. Germline CDR1 is SGHDT and CDR2 is YYEEEE. In DNA, the CDR3 is TGTGCCAGCAGCTTGGCCTTCAATGAGCAGTTCTTC. It translates to CASSLAFNEQFF.

This clonotype was observed at least ten times. This chain uses TRBV20-1 with TRBJ2-6, with a weak D call TRBD1 (6 bases). V lost 3 bases and J 0 bases, leaving 21 bases between the germline ends. This CDR3 has 19 amino acids. CDR1 and CDR2 from the germline V gene are DFQATT and SNEGSKA (reference sequence). Here the CDR3 reads CSASLLLDRGHSGANVLTF. The CDR3 bases are TGCAGTGCTAGCCTACTCCTGGACAGAGGTCACTCTGGGGCCAACGTCCTGACTTTC.